This TCR beta chain was observed in a study of blood T cell repertoires in COVID-19. This CDR3 spans 14 amino acids. Germline V gene data show CDR1 as SGHTA and CDR2 as FQGNSA. The J segment lost 5 bases and the V segment lost 6 bases, leaving 7 bases of the junction unmatched. Produced via immunoSEQ multiplex PCR; TCRdb's table is partial and in-frame only. The table lists about 160,000 clones, over 85% of them singletons, with roughly 4.8% in the top ten. The rearrangement uses TRBV7-2 and TRBJ1-1, with TRBD1 identical over 9 bases. The sequence was collected from a woman in her forties or fifties with acute or convalescent COVID-19. Sequenced sample: peripheral blood. CDR3 DNA: TGTGCCAGCAGGCCCGGGACAGGGTTGACTGAAGCTTTCTTT. Encoded protein: CASRPGTGLTEAFF.